The T cell receptor (beta chain) described here comes from a study of cytomegalovirus exposure and HLA in healthy donors. The overall study: Later analysis reported that the approximately 120 validation repertoires shared the platform of the roughly 630 first-cohort repertoires.

The donors belonged to the approximately 120-subject validation cohort, separate from the roughly 670-subject first cohort. The study, taken as a whole, reports: Among TCR beta chains, those listed as cytomegalovirus-associated numbered some 160.

V shed 1 base and J shed 3 bases, with 11 bases lying between them. The germline CDR1 and CDR2 sequences are SGHDT and YYEEEE. The CDR3 is made up of 14 amino acids. Method: immunoSEQ multiplex PCR; TCRdb's copy keeps in-frame clones and lacks some. The sample has about 64,000 clones; roughly 94% are singletons. With respect to this clone: Its antigen remains unknown.

This TCR derives from a woman aged 18-29 years in good health and CMV-seropositive. Sequences were obtained from PBMCs. The J gene is TRBJ2-7, the V gene TRBV5-6; tentative D call: TRBD1 (5 bases). The CDR3 reads CASSLWARGYEQYF. In nucleotides, the CDR3 is TGTGCCAGCAGCTTGTGGGCAAGGGGCTACGAGCAGTACTTC.